The 8 T cell receptor beta chains given below trace back to one sample, sequenced in a study of metastatic and nonmetastatic thyroid tumors (dated by TCRdb to 2018 to 2021). To prepare the library, PCR was applied. For sequencing, an Illumina HiSeq 4000 was employed. TCRdb trimmed the raw reads at Q25, called clones with MiXCR and kept productive beta chains. The sample contains about 30,000 clones, around a fifth of them found a single time. The top ten hold about 43% of the sample. No patient had received any treatment before thyroid surgery. The material sequenced was blood. The receptors originated from a female donor with papillary thyroid cancer or a benign thyroid nodule (not recorded which). Some clones in this sample may be carry-over from other donors' samples.

This clone was recorded at least ten times. The CDR3 DNA is TGTGCCAGCAGCCTCGGACAGCAAGAGACCCAGTACTTC. It is translated as CASSLGQQETQYF. The chain has TRBV7-3 and TRBJ2-5, with D possibly being TRBD1 (6 bases). V was pared by 5 bases and J by 2 bases, with 9 bases between. The CDR3 spans 13 residues. Germline assignment: CDR1 SGHTA and CDR2 FQGTGA.

Many counts were recorded for this clone. V is TRBV12-3 or TRBV12-4 and J is TRBJ2-3, with D hard to call. The CDR3 covers 13 residues. Trimming took 6 bases from V and 8 from J, leaving 15 bases between them. CDR3 nucleotide sequence: TGTGCCAGCAGACTACCTGTTATGAGTACGCAGTATTTT. It encodes CASRLPVMSTQYF.

In this sample, this clone turned up many times. The chain recombines TRBV27 with TRBJ1-5; 7 bases line up with TRBD1. V lost 6 bases to trimming and J lost 0 bases; unmatched junction nucleotides: 5. CDR3 length: 15 residues. Germline V gene lookup returns CDR1 MNHEY and CDR2 SMNVEV (reference sequence). DNA for the CDR3: TGTGCCAGCAGCCCCGGACAGGCTAGCAATCAGCCCCAGCATTTT. It specifies CASSPGQASNQPQHF.

This clone was counted between two and nine times. This sequence joins TRBV6-1 and TRBJ1-5; D possibly corresponds to TRBD1 (5 bases). V lost 6 bases to trimming and J lost 7 bases, with 22 bases between them. Germline V gene data show CDR1 as MNHNS and CDR2 as SASEGT. The length of the CDR3 is 16 residues. The chain's CDR3 is CASRPREVGNSQPQHF. The CDR3 DNA follows: TGTGCCAGCAGACCCAGGGAAGTGGGGAACTCACAGCCCCAGCATTTT.

This clone was counted many times. The chain links TRBV30 to TRBJ2-5, with 8 bases that match TRBD2. CDR1 is GTSNPN and CDR2 is SVGIG in the germline V gene (reference sequence). The V segment lost 3 bases and the J segment 1 base; nucleotides outside the gene matches: 7. This CDR3 has 15 residues. The CDR3 spells CAWSHASGFQETQYF. CDR3 bases: TGTGCCTGGAGCCACGCTAGCGGGTTCCAAGAGACCCAGTACTTC.

The J gene is TRBJ1-2, the V gene TRBV15; 8 nucleotides match TRBD1. Germline V CDR1 and CDR2: LNHNV, YYDKDF (reference sequence). Trimming removed 2 bases from V and 3 bases from J; junction bases left unmatched: 5. The CDR3 extends over 15 amino acids. For the CDR3, the DNA is TGTGCCACCAGCAGACCCCAGGGGGCGGACTATGGCTACACCTTC. It codes for CATSRPQGADYGYTF.

In its sample, this clone is medium-sized. This chain joins TRBV6-2 or TRBV6-3 and TRBJ2-7; D ambiguous. Trimming shortened V by 0 bases and J by 2 bases, and 2 bases separated the two germline ends. CDR3 length equals 12 residues. CDR1 is MNHEY and CDR2 is SVGEGT in the germline V gene. CDR3 sequence: CASSYSAYEQYF. The CDR3 DNA reads TGTGCCAGCAGTTACTCGGCCTACGAGCAGTACTTC.

V gene TRBV30 combines with J gene TRBJ2-1, with 11 bases fitting TRBD2. Germline V lookup: CDR1 GTSNPN, CDR2 SVGIG (reference sequence). CDR3 length: 14 residues. V gave up 3 bases and J gave up 3 bases; unmatched junction bases: 1. The CDR3 loop reads CAWRTSGSYNEQFF. The CDR3 DNA is TGTGCCTGGAGAACTAGCGGGAGCTACAATGAGCAGTTCTTC.